This T cell receptor beta chain stems from a study of T-cell reconstitution after alpha-beta-depleted transplantation in children. The TCRbeta library incorporated unique molecular identifiers. Using its own MiXCR run on the PCR reads, TCRdb lists one record per CDR3 protein. Among under 450,000 distinct CDR3 sequences listed, approximately 12% were seen once. Many counts were recorded for this clonotype. This CDR3 is 19 amino acids long. Trimming at V came to 1 base and at J to 8 bases, leaving 22 bases not matched to a gene. Germline CDR1 LGHNA, CDR2 YSLEER. The chain uses TRBV4-3 and TRBJ1-1; 7 bases align to TRBD1. The starting material was PBMCs, obtained from the stem cell graft. This sequence was found in a human donor who donated a stem cell graft to a child with Fanconi anemia. CDR3 coding DNA: TGCGCCAGCAGCCAAGGCAAGTCAAGGGGGCGATTGCTTCCATCCGAAGCTTTCTTT. This codes for CASSQGKSRGRLLPSEAFF.